Sequencing of this T cell receptor (beta chain) was carried out in a study of vaccination effects on CD4 cells after COVID-19. Notes on the study in general: The study enrolled few convalescent patients and sampled no early post-infection timepoints.

Germline CDR1 and CDR2: SNHLY and FYNNEI. The V and J ends lost 4 bases and 4 bases, in that order; junction bases with no gene match: 5. The CDR3 contains 15 residues. Peptide-pool stimulation followed by sequencing identified expanded antigen-specific CD4+ clonotypes in the ViraFEST assay. A 10-day culture period preceded the isolation of CD4+ T cells. The infection with SARS-CoV-2 (confirmed by PCR) occurred in this person between March and December 2020. After two million PBMC were placed in each well, they were cultured with approximately 9.1 IU/ml IL-2 and roughly 10 ug/ml peptides. An HIV-1 Nef peptide pool served as the negative control culture. Method: immunoSEQ multiplex PCR; TCRdb's copy keeps in-frame clones and lacks some. Here the sample spans 55,000 to 90,000 clones, around 70% being singletons. About this clone itself: The antigen remains unidentified.

Sample: CD4+ T cells from PBMCs cultured with HIV peptides, taken before COVID-19 vaccination. Subset: HIV-1 Nef peptide pool negative control/reference culture. The receptor was isolated from a human donor who had a prior SARS-CoV-2 infection. The chain uses TRBV2 and TRBJ2-2, with 8 bases identical to TRBD2. In nucleotides, the CDR3 is TGTGCCAGCAGTGTACGGCGGGGGGTCACCGGGGAGCTGTTTTTT. Its protein is CASSVRRGVTGELFF.